This TCR beta chain was captured by sequencing in a study of T cell responses to AZD1222 COVID-19 vaccine. The overall study: The analysis combined second doses at about 4 or about 12 weeks. Findings and limits, study-wide: Donors were mostly white British, more females; clonal diversity possibly underestimated. Seropositive status at baseline applied to only a handful of AZD1222 recipients. Spike-wide coverage was observed for vaccine-associated CD4 TCRs, with dominant responses at 160-218 and 743-854.

TCRdb's copy holds only in-frame clones and misses some; the assay was immunoSEQ multiplex PCR. Of more than 95,000 clones listed, around 91% are singletons. Notes on this clone: Its specificity is not known.

Germline CDR1 reads MNHNS; CDR2 reads SASEGT. Deletions cut 8 bases from V and 1 base from J, with 11 bases between. This CDR3 comprises 13 residues. The TCR comes from an adult in good health. The chain uses TRBV6-1 and TRBJ1-2; no clear D gene. The source was peripheral blood, collected on day 0 of AZD1222 vaccination. CDR3 amino acids: CASLSKDNYGYTF. The CDR3 bases are TGTGCCAGCCTTAGTAAGGATAACTATGGCTACACCTTC.